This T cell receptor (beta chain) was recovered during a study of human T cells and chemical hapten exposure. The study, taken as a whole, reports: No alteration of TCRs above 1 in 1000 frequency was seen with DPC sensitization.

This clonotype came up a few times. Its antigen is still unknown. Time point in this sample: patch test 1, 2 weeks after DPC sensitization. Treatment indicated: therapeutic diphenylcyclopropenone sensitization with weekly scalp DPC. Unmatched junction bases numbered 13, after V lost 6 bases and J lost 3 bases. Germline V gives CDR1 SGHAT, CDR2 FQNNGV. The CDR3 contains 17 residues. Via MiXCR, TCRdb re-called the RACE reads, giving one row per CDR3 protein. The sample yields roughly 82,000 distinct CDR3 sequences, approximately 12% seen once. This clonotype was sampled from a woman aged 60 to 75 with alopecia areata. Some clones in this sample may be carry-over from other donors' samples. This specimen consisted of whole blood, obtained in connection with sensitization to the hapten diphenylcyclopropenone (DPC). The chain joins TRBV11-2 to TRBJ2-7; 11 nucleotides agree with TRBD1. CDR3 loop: CASRPHGQGAGSYEQYF. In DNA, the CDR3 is TGTGCCAGCAGACCACACGGACAGGGGGCTGGCAGCTACGAGCAGTACTTC. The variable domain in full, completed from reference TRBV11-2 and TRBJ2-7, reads EAGVAQSPRYKIIEKRQSVAFWCNPISGHATLYWYQQILGQGPKLLIQFQNNGVVDDSQLPKDRFSAERLKGVDSTLKIQPAKLEDSAVYLCASRPHGQGAGSYEQYFGPGTRLTVT.